The present T cell receptor (beta chain) was sequenced within a study of blood T cell repertoires in COVID-19. Whole-study context: The analysed material was cDNA or gDNA that came from T cells, B-cell-depleted T cells, or PBMCs.

The CDR3 loop spans 13 amino acids. V dropped 4 bases and J dropped 5 bases, with 9 bases sitting between them. Per the germline V gene, CDR1 is LNHDA and CDR2 is SQIVND (reference sequence). TCRdb's table, derived via immunoSEQ multiplex PCR, lists solely in-frame clones and lacks some. Of 130,000 to 150,000 clones listed, around 85% are singletons. The receptor was isolated from a woman between 40 and 55 years old with active or convalescent COVID-19. Sequenced material: peripheral blood. The chain uses TRBV19 and TRBJ1-5; D perhaps matches TRBD1 (5 bases). The CDR3 loop is CASSSGGDQPQHF. Here the CDR3 DNA reads TGTGCCAGTAGTAGTGGGGGGGATCAGCCCCAGCATTTT.